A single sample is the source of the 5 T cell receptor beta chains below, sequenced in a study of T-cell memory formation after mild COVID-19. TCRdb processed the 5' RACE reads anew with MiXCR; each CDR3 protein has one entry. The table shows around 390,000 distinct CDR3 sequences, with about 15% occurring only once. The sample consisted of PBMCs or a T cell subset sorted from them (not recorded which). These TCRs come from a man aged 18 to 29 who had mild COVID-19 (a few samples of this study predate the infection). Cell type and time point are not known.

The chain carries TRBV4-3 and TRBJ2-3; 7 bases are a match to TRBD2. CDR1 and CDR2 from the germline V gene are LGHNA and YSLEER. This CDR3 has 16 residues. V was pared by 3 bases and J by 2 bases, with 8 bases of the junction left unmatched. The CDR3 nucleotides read TGCGCCAGCAGCCAGGTCCGGGGGGACCCCACAGATACGCAGTATTTT. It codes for CASSQVRGDPTDTQYF.

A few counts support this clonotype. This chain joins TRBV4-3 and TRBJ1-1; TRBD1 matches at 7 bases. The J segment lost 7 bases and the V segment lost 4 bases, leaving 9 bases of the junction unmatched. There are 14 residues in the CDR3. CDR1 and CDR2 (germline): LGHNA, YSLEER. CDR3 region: CASSREDRVHEAFF. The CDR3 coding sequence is TGCGCCAGCAGCCGAGAAGACAGGGTCCATGAAGCTTTCTTT.

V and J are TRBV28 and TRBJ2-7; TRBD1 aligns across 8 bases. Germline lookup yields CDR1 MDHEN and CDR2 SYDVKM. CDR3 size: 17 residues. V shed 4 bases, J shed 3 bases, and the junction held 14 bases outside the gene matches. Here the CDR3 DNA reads TGTGCCAGCAGTTCCCCGACAGGGGAGCAACTTGGCTACGAGCAGTACGTC. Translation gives CASSSPTGEQLGYEQYV.

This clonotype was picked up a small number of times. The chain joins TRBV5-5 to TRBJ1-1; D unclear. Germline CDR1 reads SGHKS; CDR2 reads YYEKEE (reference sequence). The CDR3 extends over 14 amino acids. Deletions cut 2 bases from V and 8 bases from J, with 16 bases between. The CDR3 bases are TGTGCCAGCAGCTTCCCGGACGGTGGGAGCGAAGCTTTCTTT. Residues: CASSFPDGGSEAFF.

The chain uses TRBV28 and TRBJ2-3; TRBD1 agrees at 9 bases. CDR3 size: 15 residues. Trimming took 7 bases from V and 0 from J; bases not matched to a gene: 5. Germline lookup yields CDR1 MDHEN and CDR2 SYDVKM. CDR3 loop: CASTSGTGSTDTQYF. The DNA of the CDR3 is TGTGCCAGCACATCCGGGACAGGGAGCACAGATACGCAGTATTTT.